This is a list of T cell receptor beta chains from one sample in a study of cytomegalovirus exposure and HLA in healthy donors. Sequencing used immunoSEQ multiplex PCR; TCRdb keeps in-frame clones, though not all of them. The sample has approximately 140,000 clones, around 60% seen once. Sequencing was done on a sample of PBMCs. The receptors come from a woman aged 55-70 years in good health and CMV-seropositive. Each CDR3 is given with its conserved first and last residue. D genes are given only for firm matches. Clone size appears in some rows only: once, few, many, or a class for an expanded clone.

CAISEPRTGSHNEQFF	TGTGCCATCAGTGAGCCCCGTACAGGGTCCCACAATGAGCAGTTCTTC	-	TRBV10-3	TRBJ2-1	-
CASSFLEGGNTEAFF	TGTGCCAGTAGTTTCCTTGAGGGCGGCAACACTGAAGCTTTCTTT	-	TRBV19	TRBJ1-1	few
CASSFVYRDSPLHF	TGTGCCAGCAGTTTTGTGTACAGGGACTCACCCCTCCACTTT	-	TRBV28	TRBJ1-6	-
CASSLTGGTEAFF	TGTGCCAGCAGCCTGACAGGGGGAACTGAAGCTTTCTTT	TRBD1	TRBV6-4	TRBJ1-1	-
CASSAGTSRATQYF	TGCGCCAGCAGCGCCGGGACTAGCCGGGCGACCCAGTACTTC	TRBD2	TRBV10-1	TRBJ2-5	-
CAWSVGDGNQPQHF	TGTGCCTGGAGTGTAGGGGATGGAAATCAGCCCCAGCATTTT	-	TRBV30	TRBJ1-5	-
CASRRGGDSYNEQFF	TGTGCCAGCCGAAGGGGGGGGGACTCCTACAATGAGCAGTTCTTC	-	TRBV28	TRBJ2-1	-
CASSVGTGVGGYTF	TGTGCCAGCAGTGTTGGGACAGGGGTTGGCGGCTACACCTTC	TRBD1	TRBV28	TRBJ1-2	-
CASSEVSSPGNTIYF	TGTGCCAGCAGTGAAGTATCGAGCCCTGGAAACACCATATATTTT	-	TRBV6-1	TRBJ1-3	-
CASSLRQRQAASYEQYF	TGTGCCAGCAGCCTTAGACAGAGGCAGGCCGCTTCCTACGAGCAGTACTTC	-	TRBV6-4	TRBJ2-7	-
CASSQPSVSTDTQYF	TGTGCCAGCAGCCAACCTAGCGTAAGCACAGATACGCAGTATTTT	-	TRBV4-2	TRBJ2-3	few
CASSPPAGGSYEQYF	TGCGCCAGCAGCCCCCCAGCGGGAGGTTCCTACGAGCAGTACTTC	TRBD2	TRBV5-1	TRBJ2-7	-
CASSPSQGARTEAFF	TGCGCCAGCAGCCCGTCCCAGGGGGCGCGGACTGAAGCTTTCTTT	TRBD1	TRBV5-1	TRBJ1-1	-
CASSLQGMGLTHYGYTF	TGCGCCAGCAGCTTGCAGGGGATGGGGTTGACGCACTATGGCTACACCTTC	-	TRBV5-1	TRBJ1-2	-
CASSGTRTSGSSPSYEQYF	TGTGCCAGCAGTGGGACTCGGACTAGCGGGAGTTCCCCCTCCTACGAGCAGTACTTC	TRBD2	TRBV6-1	TRBJ2-7	-
CASRRGQSYEQYF	TGTGCCAGCAGACGGGGACAGTCCTACGAGCAGTACTTC	TRBD1	TRBV11-1	TRBJ2-7	-
CASTWDRGSYEQYF	TGTGCCAGCACTTGGGACAGGGGGTCCTACGAGCAGTACTTC	TRBD1	TRBV18	TRBJ2-7	-
CASSPYSRSVGNTIYF	TGTGCCAGCTCTCCTTATTCCCGATCGGTGGGAAACACCATATATTTT	-	TRBV7-9	TRBJ1-3	-
CAWNRWGLAGEEQYF	TGTGCCTGGAACAGATGGGGACTAGCGGGAGAAGAGCAGTACTTC	TRBD2	TRBV30	TRBJ2-7	-
CASSYLVQDTEAFF	TGTGCCAGCAGTTATTTGGTCCAGGACACTGAAGCTTTCTTT	-	TRBV6-5	TRBJ1-1	-
CASSLDQGNSPLHF	TGCGCCAGCAGCTTGGATCAGGGAAATTCACCCCTCCACTTT	-	TRBV5-1	TRBJ1-6	-
CASSPMTGSGELFF	TGCGCCAGCAGCCCGATGACAGGGAGCGGGGAGCTGTTTTTT	TRBD1	TRBV5-1	TRBJ2-2	-
CASSLHAGDYTDTQYF	TGTGCCAGCAGCTTACATGCGGGGGACTACACAGATACGCAGTATTTT	TRBD2	TRBV13	TRBJ2-3	-
CASSLSTGPPEETQYF	TGTGCCAGCAGTTTGTCCACAGGGCCCCCCGAAGAGACCCAGTACTTC	-	TRBV27	TRBJ2-5	-
CASSLNVRGQETQYF	TGCGCCAGCAGCTTGAACGTCAGGGGGCAAGAGACCCAGTACTTC	TRBD1	TRBV5-1	TRBJ2-5	few
CASSIRVPGTQYF	TGTGCCAGCAGCATCAGGGTCCCGGGGACCCAGTACTTC	-	TRBV7-9	TRBJ2-5	-
CASNRDKFNTGELFF	TGTGCCAGCAACCGGGACAAATTTAACACCGGGGAGCTGTTTTTT	-	TRBV6-6	TRBJ2-2	-
CASSLYRAESSTDTQYF	TGTGCCAGCAGTTTATACAGGGCTGAATCTAGCACAGATACGCAGTATTTT	-	TRBV27	TRBJ2-3	once
CASSPRTSGMNEQFF	TGTGCCAGCAGCCCGCGGACTAGCGGGATGAATGAGCAGTTCTTC	TRBD2	TRBV13	TRBJ2-1	-
CASSPRAGLSYEQYF	TGTGCCAGTAGTCCCCGTGCGGGGCTCTCCTACGAGCAGTACTTC	-	TRBV19	TRBJ2-7	-
CASSLAGSDTEAFF	TGTGCCAGCAGCTTAGCTGGGAGTGACACTGAAGCTTTCTTT	-	TRBV7-9	TRBJ1-1	-
CASSKTSGVHNEQFF	TGTGCCAGCAGCAAAACTAGCGGGGTCCACAATGAGCAGTTCTTC	TRBD2	TRBV7-3	TRBJ2-1	few
CASSENRGGPQHF	TGTGCCAGCAGTGAAAATCGGGGAGGGCCCCAGCATTTT	-	TRBV6-1	TRBJ1-5	-
CASRAGTSVYNEQFF	TGTGCCAGCAGGGCCGGGACTAGCGTCTACAATGAGCAGTTCTTC	TRBD2	TRBV2	TRBJ2-1	few
CASSFLAGGPYEQYF	TGCGCCAGCAGCTTTTTGGCGGGAGGGCCTTACGAGCAGTACTTC	TRBD2	TRBV5-1	TRBJ2-7	few
CASSLLGQGKTEQYF	TGCGCCAGCAGCTTGCTCGGGCAGGGGAAAACGGAGCAGTACTTC	-	TRBV5-1	TRBJ2-7	-
CAISEGSGEQFF	TGTGCCATCAGTGAGGGGAGCGGTGAGCAGTTCTTC	-	TRBV10-3	TRBJ2-1	-
CSARDNPNQFF	TGCAGTGCAAGGGACAACCCCAACCAGTTCTTC	-	TRBV20-1	TRBJ2-1	-
CASSSPGTSAGANVLTF	TGTGCCAGCAGTTCCCCGGGGACTAGCGCTGGGGCCAACGTCCTGACTTTC	TRBD2	TRBV28	TRBJ2-6	once
CASTLQGRTDTQYF	TGTGCCAGCACGTTGCAGGGGCGGACAGATACGCAGTATTTT	-	TRBV28	TRBJ2-3	-
CAISEGHVNEQFF	TGTGCCATCAGTGAGGGACACGTCAATGAGCAGTTCTTC	-	TRBV10-3	TRBJ2-1	-
CASSIGGTKAAFF	TGTGCCAGTAGTATAGGGGGGACTAAGGCCGCTTTCTTT	-	TRBV19	TRBJ1-1	-
CASSQEPQGWEKLFF	TGCGCCAGCAGCCAAGAGCCGCAGGGTTGGGAAAAACTGTTTTTT	-	TRBV4-1	TRBJ1-4	few
CASSPRDSFGEQYF	TGTGCCAGCAGCCCTCGGGACTCCTTTGGAGAGCAGTACTTC	-	TRBV9	TRBJ2-7	-
CASRSSGSPDTQYF	TGTGCCAGCAGGTCTAGCGGGAGCCCGGATACGCAGTATTTT	TRBD2	TRBV6-5	TRBJ2-3	-
CASSPLPLRAGMNTEAFF	TGTGCCAGCAGCCCCTTACCGTTGCGCGCAGGAATGAACACTGAAGCTTTCTTT	-	TRBV28	TRBJ1-1	-
CASDTRGGATEQYF	TGTGCCAGCGACACCCGAGGGGGCGCGACCGAGCAGTACTTC	TRBD1	TRBV6-1	TRBJ2-7	-
CASSLGGPYYEQYF	TGTGCCAGTAGCCTCGGCGGGCCCTACTACGAGCAGTACTTC	-	TRBV19	TRBJ2-7	-
CASSLSSRVTNEKLFF	TGTGCCAGCAGTTTATCCTCCCGAGTTACTAATGAAAAACTGTTTTTT	-	TRBV27	TRBJ1-4	-
CASSQQKTPGNTIYF	TGCGCCAGCAGCCAACAGAAGACACCTGGAAACACCATATATTTT	-	TRBV4-3	TRBJ1-3	-
CASSSILGAFF	TGTGCCAGCAGTTCCATACTTGGAGCTTTCTTT	-	TRBV6-1	TRBJ1-1	few
CASSYSSRDFYYEQYF	TGTGCCAGCAGTTACTCGAGTCGGGACTTCTACTACGAGCAGTACTTC	-	TRBV6-5	TRBJ2-7	-
CASSFGLVSGNTIYF	TGTGCCAGCAGCTTTGGTCTAGTCTCTGGAAACACCATATATTTT	-	TRBV7-2	TRBJ1-3	-
CASQGQGSTYGYTF	TGTGCCAGCCAGGGACAGGGAAGTACCTATGGCTACACCTTC	TRBD1	TRBV18	TRBJ1-2	once
CASSTSGVNTEAFF	TGTGCCAGTAGTACGTCAGGGGTGAACACTGAAGCTTTCTTT	-	TRBV19	TRBJ1-1	-
CATESQLAGYNEQFF	TGTGCCACTGAGTCCCAGCTAGCGGGATACAATGAGCAGTTCTTC	TRBD2	TRBV6-1	TRBJ2-1	-